This TCR beta chain was sequenced during a study of T cell responses to AZD1222 COVID-19 vaccine (dated by TCRdb to the early 2020s). Study-wide context: AZD1222 recipients with second doses at about 4 weeks or about 12 weeks were pooled, because spike-specific TCR depth and breadth did not differ between schedules. TCR sequencing covered 233 trial participants: around 210 given two doses of AZD1222 and around 26 given two doses of MenACWY control vaccine. Enrollment into the trials was organized by age into subgroups of 18-55, 56-69 and 70-plus years, and those subgroups contained approximately 150, 30 and 60 TCR-sequenced participants, respectively. Study-wide findings and limitations: In the small 56-69-year group, the increase in depth fell short of significance, most likely because of low power. Reportedly, almost half of the unique spike-specific TCRs recognized epitopes lying outside the regions that are mutated in the B.1.351 and B.1.1.7 variants. Conclusions about previously exposed vaccinees are limited because only six or seven AZD1222 recipients were SARS-CoV-2 seropositive at baseline. Spike-specific TCR breadth and depth rose significantly after two AZD1222 doses compared with day 0 and with MenACWY recipients. Participants were mostly white British, with more females than males. The authors suggested clonal diversity may have been underestimated. The whole spike protein was spanned by vaccine-associated CD4 TCRs, and dominant responses were seen in regions 160-218 and 743-854. Because no samples from the day 14 peak response were available, repertoires could be characterized only after the peak T cell response.

Turning to this clone: What this receptor recognizes is not known. Per-base qualities were not stored, and no clone one base away is much larger.

The CDR3 regions of human TCRbeta chains were subjected to immunosequencing. Per the authors' processing: TCRs in the repertoires were matched against a reference library of SARS-CoV-2-specific TCRs that had been generated with the MIRA antigen-specificity platform. Breadth was defined as the fraction of unique TCRs that were SARS-CoV-2-associated. Depth was defined as the fraction of total T cells that were SARS-CoV-2-associated. Using the MIRA data, every spike-specific TCR was mapped to the spike region that the TCR reacted to and assigned to either a CD4 or a CD8 class. Log10-transformed breadth and depth values were compared by one-way ANOVA with Sidak's multiple comparisons tests. The source is immuneACCESS, and TCRdb retained only in-frame sequences with V and J called. Part of the clones is not carried over; for the studies checked, unresolved V genes explain less than half of this, and the remainder is unexplained. V, J and clone size were drawn from that table, and D and trimming were deduced from the DNA. This sample comprises 150,000 to 200,000 clones, 92% of them detected only once. The ten largest clonotypes hold about 10% of the sample.

Counted from cysteine to phenylalanine, this CDR3 has 15 amino acids. The only DNA kept is the CDR3, 45 bases in frame from the first base. Based on the germline V gene, the CDR1 and CDR2 sequences are MNHEY and SVGAGI. V is trimmed back by 2 bases and J by 6 bases, and the junction contains 5 bases that no gene match accounts for. The time point label of this sample denotes: baseline before first vaccination. Samples from vaccinated people were obtained from the UK trials COV001 and COV002, which included a single-blind randomized controlled phase 2/3 trial of AZD1222 (ChAdOx1 nCoV-19) in healthy adults. Trial participant PBMC samples were collected at day 0 and day 28 after the second dose for TCRbeta chain sequencing.

Sequencing used peripheral blood, obtained on day 0 of AZD1222 vaccination. Recombination linked TRBV6-5 to TRBJ2-1; 9 central nucleotides agree with TRBD2. The source is an adult in good health. CDR3 region: CASSYRGGRVNEQFF. The nucleotide sequence is TGTGCCAGCAGTTACAGGGGCGGGAGGGTCAATGAGCAGTTCTTC.